The T cell receptor beta chain under discussion was sequenced for a study of cytomegalovirus exposure and HLA in healthy donors. Those who donated were healthy bone marrow donors. A note on this clone: Its antigen is not known.

Study results and limitations: In a later analysis, parvovirus B19, influenza, CMV and Epstein-Barr virus appeared linked to several top co-occurrence clusters. Specificity of a few CMV-associated chains for CMV antigens was verified in vitro. Reports credit the classifier with highly specific, highly sensitive diagnosis of cytomegalovirus status.

PCR used 60 Vbeta primers and 13 Jbeta primers. TCRdb's copy holds only in-frame clones and misses some; the assay was immunoSEQ multiplex PCR. The sample lists 120,000 to 150,000 clones, 78% occurring once. The CDR3 spans 15 residues. CDR1 is MDHEN, CDR2 SYDVKM, per germline. The V gene end was trimmed by 3 bases and the J gene end by 3 bases; junction bases not matched to a gene: 4. The source of this sequence is a man between 40 and 49 years old in good health and CMV-seropositive. The sample consisted of PBMCs. The chain joins TRBV28 to TRBJ2-2, with 7 nucleotides matching TRBD1. This chain's CDR3 is CASSLWTGYTGELFF. CDR3 nucleotide sequence: TGTGCCAGCAGTTTGTGGACAGGATACACCGGGGAGCTGTTTTTT.